The clone carrying this TCR beta chain was detected a few times. As yet, its antigen is unknown. CDR1 MNHEY and CDR2 SMNVEV come from the germline V gene (reference sequence). Deletions cut 6 bases from V and 5 bases from J, with 13 bases between. This CDR3 is built from 13 residues. The data were obtained in a study of T cell responses to AZD1222 COVID-19 vaccine. Overall study findings and caveats: Reportedly, nearly half of unique spike TCRs recognized epitopes outside B.1.351/B.1.1.7 mutations. Donors were mostly white British, more females; clonal diversity possibly underestimated.

Method: immunoSEQ multiplex PCR; TCRdb's copy keeps in-frame clones and lacks some. The table shows 120,000 to 150,000 clones, with roughly 90% occurring only once. This chain links TRBV27 with TRBJ1-2; no clear D. The sequencing used peripheral blood, collected on day 0 of AZD1222 vaccination. The source is an adult in good health. The CDR3 protein is CASRPSAGYGYTF. The DNA of the CDR3 is TGTGCCAGCAGACCGTCGGCCGGGTATGGCTACACCTTC.